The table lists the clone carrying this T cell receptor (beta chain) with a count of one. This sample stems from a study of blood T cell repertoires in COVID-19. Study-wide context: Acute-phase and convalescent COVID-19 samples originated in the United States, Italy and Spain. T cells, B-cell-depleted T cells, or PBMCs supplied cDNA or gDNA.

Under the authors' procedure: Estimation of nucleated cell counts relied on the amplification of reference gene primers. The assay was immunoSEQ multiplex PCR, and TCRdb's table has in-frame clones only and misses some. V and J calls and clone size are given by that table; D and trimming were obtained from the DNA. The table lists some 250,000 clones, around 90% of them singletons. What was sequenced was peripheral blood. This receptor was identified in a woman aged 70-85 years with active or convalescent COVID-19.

In DNA form, the CDR3 reads TGTGCCAGCAGCTACACCCAAGGACTAGCGGGGGGCACTAGCACAGATACGCAGTATTTT. It codes for CASSYTQGLAGGTSTDTQYF. The chain has TRBV7-6 and TRBJ2-3, with 14 positions matching TRBD2. From germline, CDR1 is SGHVS and CDR2 FNYEAQ. The CDR3 is made up of 20 amino acids. With 4 bases clipped from V and 0 bases from J, the junction kept 12 bases outside the gene matches.